One sample yielded the 26 T cell receptor beta chains listed below, sequenced in a study of cytomegalovirus exposure and HLA in healthy donors. PCR used 60 Vbeta primers and 13 Jbeta primers. The method was immunoSEQ multiplex PCR; TCRdb's version includes in-frame clones alone and lacks a portion of them. The data contain about 160,000 clones, 75% to 80% of them singletons. The material sequenced was PBMCs. The receptor set was obtained from a woman aged 50 to 60 in good health and CMV-seropositive.

This rearrangement joins TRBV29-1 to TRBJ2-1; 13 bases align to TRBD2. J lost 10 bases, V lost 3 bases, and 15 bases had no gene match. CDR3 length: 17 residues. The V gene's germline CDR1 is SQVTM and CDR2 ANQGSEA. The CDR3: CSVERTGTSGISAEQFF. In nucleotides, the CDR3 is TGCAGCGTTGAGAGGACGGGGACTAGCGGGATTTCAGCAGAGCAGTTCTTC.

The chain recombines TRBV5-6 with TRBJ1-2; TRBD1 might be the D (6 bases). Germline V CDR1 and CDR2: SGHDT, YYEEEE. Between the trimmed V and J ends, which lost 4 bases and 0 bases, there was a span of 13 bases. The CDR3 runs to 15 residues. CDR3 protein: CASSMTGLANYGYTF. The CDR3 bases are TGTGCCAGCAGCATGACAGGCCTAGCTAACTATGGCTACACCTTC.

The chain combines TRBV7-2 with TRBJ2-1; 10 nucleotides agree with TRBD2. CDR1 is SGHTA and CDR2 is FQGNSA in the germline V gene. This CDR3 comprises 16 residues. V shed 1 base, J shed 7 bases, and the junction held 7 bases outside the gene matches. This CDR3 is CASSLELAGGRNEQFF. Here the CDR3 DNA reads TGTGCCAGCAGCTTAGAGTTAGCGGGGGGTCGTAATGAGCAGTTCTTC.

The chain uses TRBV10-1 and TRBJ1-1; D is unresolved. V gave up 6 bases and J gave up 6 bases, with 11 bases separating them. The CDR3 length is 12 residues. Germline CDR1 and CDR2: WNHNN and SYGVQD (reference sequence). Here the CDR3 reads CASSGSSSEAFF. CDR3 nucleotide sequence: TGCGCCAGCAGCGGGTCGTCCTCTGAAGCTTTCTTT.

The V gene is TRBV4-1, the J gene TRBJ1-1; D may be TRBD1 (5 bases). The germline CDR1 and CDR2 sequences are MGHRA and YSYEKL. This CDR3 has 14 amino acids. Trimming removed 2 bases from V and 2 bases from J, with 9 bases in between. In DNA form, the CDR3 reads TGCGCCAGCAGCCAACAGGGTTTTAACACTGAAGCTTTCTTT. Encoded protein: CASSQQGFNTEAFF.

The gene calls are TRBV19 and TRBJ2-3; D is possibly TRBD1 (6 bases). Trimming shortened V by 11 bases and J by 2 bases, and 11 bases separated the two germline ends. Per germline, CDR1 LNHDA and CDR2 SQIVND (reference sequence). This CDR3 is built from 12 residues. This chain's CDR3 is CASGQHTDTQYF. CDR3 DNA: TGTGCCTCAGGACAGCACACAGATACGCAGTATTTT.

The gene calls are TRBV30 and TRBJ1-6; D gene uncertain. The CDR3 is 15 residues long. Germline assignment: CDR1 GTSNPN and CDR2 SVGIG (reference sequence). V dropped 2 bases and J dropped 10 bases, with 18 bases sitting between them. The CDR3 region has the DNA TGTGCCTGGAGTTTCCTGGGAAGGTCGGGATCACCCCTCCACTTT. Translation: CAWSFLGRSGSPLHF.

CDR3: CASSVGGPTVGDTEAFF. CDR3 in DNA: TGTGCCAGCAGCGTAGGAGGCCCGACAGTCGGTGACACTGAAGCTTTCTTT. V and J are TRBV9 and TRBJ1-1, with D perhaps matching TRBD1 (5 bases). The V end lost 0 bases, the J end lost 3 bases, and 18 bases lay between the germline ends. This CDR3 is 17 amino acids long. From germline, CDR1 is SGDLS and CDR2 YYNGEE.

V usage is TRBV10-1 and J usage is TRBJ1-6, with D unresolved. The V and J ends lost 1 base and 7 bases respectively, with 5 bases between them. This CDR3 spans 13 amino acids. Germline CDR1 and CDR2: WNHNN and SYGVQD (reference sequence). In nucleotides, the CDR3 is TGCGCCAGCAGTGAGTGGCGGAATTCACCCCTCCACTTT. Its protein product is CASSEWRNSPLHF.

CDR3 sequence reads: CASSQPPRSLQETQYF. In DNA, the CDR3 is TGCGCCAGCAGCCAACCCCCGAGGAGTCTCCAAGAGACCCAGTACTTC. V and J are TRBV4-1 and TRBJ2-5; D is unclear. The V gene lost 2 bases and the J gene lost 1 base, with 14 bases spanning the gap. The CDR3 covers 16 residues. Germline CDR1 MGHRA, CDR2 YSYEKL.

The chain employs TRBV19 and TRBJ1-5, with D tentatively TRBD1 (5 bases). Germline V gene data show CDR1 as LNHDA and CDR2 as SQIVND (reference sequence). V lost 5 bases to trimming and J lost 2 bases, with 13 bases between them. The length of the CDR3 is 15 residues. Here the CDR3 DNA reads TGTGCCAGTAGTCGCGGGGCGTGGGGCAATCAGCCCCAGCATTTT. Translation: CASSRGAWGNQPQHF.

This clone has only a few counts. The rearrangement uses TRBV10-3 and TRBJ2-3; TRBD1 agrees at 7 bases. The V gene end was trimmed by 7 bases and the J gene end by 0 bases; junction bases not matched to a gene: 7. This CDR3 has 15 residues. Germline values: CDR1 ENHRY, CDR2 SYGVKD. CDR3 protein: CAITAQGSSTDTQYF. CDR3 nucleotides: TGTGCCATCACTGCACAGGGGTCTAGCACAGATACGCAGTATTTT.

The CDR3 DNA sequence: TGTGCCAGCAGTTTGTACGGACAGGGGAGGTCCTACAATGAGCAGTTCTTC. Its protein product is CASSLYGQGRSYNEQFF. The chain employs TRBV27 and TRBJ2-1, with 9 bases fitting TRBD1. Trimming took 3 bases from V and 1 from J; bases not matched to a gene: 7. This CDR3 spans 17 amino acids. CDR1 and CDR2 (germline): MNHEY, SMNVEV (reference sequence).

The V gene is TRBV6-5, the J gene TRBJ2-3; a weak D match, TRBD2 (5 bases). The germline CDR1 and CDR2 sequences are MNHEY and SVGAGI. The V and J ends lost 11 bases and 0 bases respectively, with 15 bases between them. The CDR3 is made up of 14 amino acids. For the CDR3, the DNA is TGTGCCGCCTCGCCGGGCGGGAGCACAGATACGCAGTATTTT. Translating it yields CAASPGGSTDTQYF.

Regarding this clone: A read error may produce the germline difference seen at one junction end. The J gene is TRBJ1-6, the V gene TRBV7-8; 8 bases are shared with TRBD1. This CDR3 is 16 amino acids long. Germline V gene lookup returns CDR1 SGHVS and CDR2 FQNEAQ. DNA of the CDR3: TGCGCCAGCAGCTTAGGCCAGGGGACAGGAGATTCACCCCTCCACTTT. This codes for CASSLGQGTGDSPLHF.

Turning to this clone: The junction departs from germline at one end; a sequencing error may be responsible. The gene calls are TRBV5-8 and TRBJ1-2; D not certain. The CDR3 has 13 residues. Germline V gene data show CDR1 as SGHTS and CDR2 as YDEGEE. The CDR3 nucleotides are TGTGCCAGCAGCCTGCGGGGATACTATGTCTACACCTTC. Its protein is CASSLRGYYVYTF.

The chain is built from TRBV5-1 and TRBJ2-5, with 11 bases lining up with TRBD2. V trimming: 3 bases; J trimming: 4 bases; junction bases outside the gene matches: 11. The germline gives CDR1 SGHRS, CDR2 YFSETQ. CDR3 size: 17 residues. The CDR3 here is CASSSKPGLAVRETQYF. The CDR3 nucleotides are TGCGCCAGCAGCTCAAAACCGGGACTAGCGGTCCGAGAGACCCAGTACTTC.

The chain uses TRBV13 and TRBJ2-7, with 8 bases that match TRBD2. Germline lookup yields CDR1 PRHDT and CDR2 FYEKMQ (reference sequence). Losses at the gene ends were 7 bases for V and 2 bases for J; bases not matched to a gene: 10. CDR3 length equals 15 residues. The CDR3 protein is CASTTGGGFTYEQYF. DNA for the CDR3: TGTGCCAGCACTACGGGGGGGGGATTCACCTACGAGCAGTACTTC.

CDR3 nucleotides: TGTGCCAGTAGTAACCGGGACAGGGCCGGGGAGCTGTTTTTT. Amino acid sequence: CASSNRDRAGELFF. This chain joins TRBV19 and TRBJ2-2, with 9 bases fitting TRBD1. The length of the CDR3 is 14 residues. The ends lost 4 bases at V and 6 bases at J; junction bases unmatched: 3. In germline, CDR1 is LNHDA, CDR2 SQIVND (reference sequence).

The V and J genes are TRBV6-5 and TRBJ1-1; possibly TRBD1 for D (5 bases). This CDR3 is built from 15 residues. The germline gives CDR1 MNHEY, CDR2 SVGAGI. V lost 4 bases, J lost 1 base, and 13 bases lay in between. The CDR3 nucleotides read TGTGCCAGCAGTTTACACAGGAGATCGAACACTGAAGCTTTCTTT. Protein sequence: CASSLHRRSNTEAFF.

The chain is built from TRBV10-3 and TRBJ2-2, with D possibly matching TRBD2 (6 bases). The V gene lost 0 bases and the J gene lost 4 bases, with 12 bases spanning the gap. Per germline, CDR1 ENHRY and CDR2 SYGVKD. CDR3 length: 16 residues. CDR3 protein: CAISESGGVSTGELFF. CDR3 nucleotides: TGTGCCATCAGTGAGTCAGGAGGGGTTAGCACCGGGGAGCTGTTTTTT.

The J gene is TRBJ1-5, the V gene TRBV30; 8 bases match TRBD1. Per germline, CDR1 GTSNPN and CDR2 SVGIG (reference sequence). This CDR3 comprises 13 residues. With 3 bases clipped from V and 6 bases from J, the junction kept 4 bases outside the gene matches. The CDR3 loop is CAWRDRATQPQHF. The DNA for the CDR3 is TGTGCCTGGAGGGACAGGGCGACTCAGCCCCAGCATTTT.

V gene TRBV6-6 combines with J gene TRBJ1-5; no reliable D call. Germline-derived CDR1 and CDR2 are MNHNY and SVGAGI (reference sequence). The V gene lost 6 bases and the J gene lost 7 bases, with 19 bases spanning the gap. The length of the CDR3 is 15 residues. The DNA for the CDR3 is TGTGCCAGCAGGGAGGTGAAGGCGTCAAGGCAGCCCCAGCATTTT. It encodes CASREVKASRQPQHF.

The genes are TRBV7-2 and TRBJ2-5; perhaps TRBD2 as D (6 bases). The DNA end is a closer match to TRBJ2-7, so the J assignment may be wrong. There are 15 residues in the CDR3. CDR1 and CDR2 from the germline V gene are SGHTA and FQGNSA. The CDR3 region is CASSLVSGRTYEQYF. The CDR3 coding sequence is TGTGCCAGCAGCTTAGTCAGCGGGCGGACCTACGAGCAGTACTTC.

The genes are TRBV10-3 and TRBJ2-1; D is possibly TRBD2 (6 bases). CDR3 length equals 10 residues. Per germline, CDR1 ENHRY and CDR2 SYGVKD. The germline V and J ends were trimmed by 10 bases and 9 bases, with 10 bases remaining between them. The CDR3 is CASSGGEQFF. The CDR3 bases are TGTGCCAGCTCCGGGGGTGAGCAGTTCTTC.

This chain links TRBV6-4 with TRBJ2-7; TRBD2 matches 7 bases. From germline, CDR1 is MRHNA and CDR2 SNTAGT. The length of the CDR3 is 19 residues. After removal of 6 bases from V and 4 bases from J, the junction contained 24 bases not matched to a gene. CDR3 region: CASSHDDGSSGQEGYEQYF. CDR3 sequence (DNA): TGTGCCAGCAGCCATGACGACGGATCTAGCGGCCAGGAGGGTTACGAGCAGTACTTC.